This is a list of T cell receptor beta chains from one sample in a study of T cells in Graves' hyperthyroidism and ophthalmopathy. TCRdb itself ran the multiplex PCR reads through MiXCR, one entry per CDR3 protein. The table includes 700,000 or so distinct CDR3 sequences, 15% to 20% detected once. The sample taken for sequencing was blood. The receptors were sampled from a man in his late teens or twenties with Graves' hyperthyroidism. Each CDR3 is given without its conserved first and last residue.

TRBJ1-1 TRBV28 ASSWDRESTEAF
TRBJ2-2 TRBV12-3/TRBV12-4 ASSPVGGETGELF
TRBJ2-3 TRBV13 ASSLGSGSPDTQY
TRBJ2-1 TRBV12-3/TRBV12-4 ATGEGDNEQF
TRBJ2-7 TRBV7-2 ASSLGGGSALEEQY
TRBJ2-5 TRBV9 ASSVDPGIKTQY
TRBJ2-1 TRBV28 ASSPWTSGPTYNEQF
TRBJ2-1 TRBV3-1 ASSQEGRSNEQF
TRBJ2-1 TRBV10-3 AISDKLNEQF
TRBJ2-5 TRBV14 ASSQDILAFQETQY
TRBJ1-5 TRBV12-3/TRBV12-4 ASSRRGGASSNQPQH
TRBJ2-5 TRBV28 ASSLGGGRGETQY
TRBJ2-3 TRBV5-1 ASSLSGPSRDTQY
TRBJ2-2 TRBV4-1 ASSPMNMGFSGELF
TRBJ2-7 TRBV29-1 SVQNFPEQY
TRBJ1-6 TRBV27 ASSFEGDHYNSPLH
TRBJ2-1 TRBV24-1 ATSARGQGDNEQF
TRBJ2-5 TRBV3-1 ASSPFREGSRQY
TRBJ1-5 TRBV29-1 NPQVSGQGASRNQPQH
TRBJ2-5 TRBV20-1 SAPRVGTVQETQY
TRBJ2-3 TRBV28 ASTEGGQQDTQY
TRBJ2-2 TRBV24-1 ATSFGGVNTGELF
TRBJ1-6 TRBV7-8 ASSLELLGANSPLH
TRBJ1-2 TRBV28 ASSFAGNSYGYT
TRBJ2-7 TRBV2 ASNGVFSYEQY
TRBJ1-2 TRBV5-1 ASSLSKGDGYT
TRBJ2-7 TRBV5-5 ASSFRDSRTEQY
TRBJ1-3 TRBV6-9 ASSYWGGTGKTIY
TRBJ2-1 TRBV9 ASSHDRGGGIPYNEQF